One sample yielded the 15 T cell receptor beta chains listed below, sequenced in a study of blood T cell repertoires in COVID-19. Profiled with immunoSEQ multiplex PCR; TCRdb holds only in-frame clones, not every one. The repertoire holds about 110,000 clones, with about 83% as singletons. The specimen was peripheral blood. These receptor sequences come from a woman between 65 and 79 years old with acute or convalescent COVID-19.

The rearrangement joins TRBV11-2 to TRBJ1-1; D call uncertain. This CDR3 has 13 amino acids. V lost 1 base to trimming and J lost 12 bases, with 15 bases between them. Germline V gene lookup returns CDR1 SGHAT and CDR2 FQNNGV. The CDR3, as DNA: TGTGCCAGCAGCTTAGTCAGCGGGAAGGAGTCTTTCTTT. Protein sequence: CASSLVSGKESFF.

This chain uses TRBV15 with TRBJ1-2; a possible D gene is TRBD1 (6 bases). This CDR3 contains 14 residues. From germline, CDR1 is LNHNV and CDR2 YYDKDF (reference sequence). V was shortened by 0 bases and J by 2 bases, with 7 bases between the two germline ends. The CDR3 sequence is CATSRDTGNYGYTF. CDR3 coding DNA: TGTGCCACCAGCAGAGACACAGGGAACTATGGCTACACCTTC.

The chain links TRBV27 to TRBJ1-1; a weak D match, TRBD1 (5 bases). The V gene's germline CDR1 is MNHEY and CDR2 SMNVEV (reference sequence). The V end was cut by 0 bases, the J end by 4 bases, with 12 bases between. CDR3 length equals 15 residues. The CDR3 nucleotides read TGTGCCAGCAGTTTATCCCGCCTCGGGGGCACTGAAGCTTTCTTT. Amino acid sequence: CASSLSRLGGTEAFF.

The chain carries TRBV5-6 and TRBJ2-2; a possible D gene is TRBD1 (6 bases). The CDR3 length is 14 residues. The V and J ends lost 4 bases and 1 base respectively, with 8 bases between them. Germline values: CDR1 SGHDT, CDR2 YYEEEE. The DNA of the CDR3 is TGTGCCAGCAGCACGGACAGGAACACCGGGGAGCTGTTTTTT. Translating it yields CASSTDRNTGELFF.

The rearrangement uses TRBV6-5 and TRBJ2-7; the D gene is possibly TRBD1 (6 bases). The CDR3 totals 14 residues. The germline V and J ends were trimmed by 5 bases and 6 bases, with 17 bases remaining between them. Per germline, CDR1 MNHEY and CDR2 SVGAGI. The CDR3 spells CASSIVAGALEQYV. In nucleotides, the CDR3 is TGTGCCAGCAGTATAGTGGCAGGGGCGCTCGAGCAGTACGTC.

J is TRBJ1-1 and V is TRBV12-5; D unclear. The V end lost 5 bases, the J end lost 2 bases, and 3 bases lay between the germline ends. Germline loops: CDR1 LGHNT, CDR2 FRNRAP. The CDR3 length is 11 residues. Here the CDR3 DNA reads TGTGCTAGTGGTGTAAACACTGAAGCTTTCTTT. Encoded protein: CASGVNTEAFF.

This chain uses TRBV9 with TRBJ2-2; 9 bases map to TRBD2. There are 16 residues in the CDR3. Trimming took 0 bases from V and 5 from J; bases not matched to a gene: 5. CDR1 and CDR2 from the germline V gene are SGDLS and YYNGEE. The CDR3, as DNA: TGTGCCAGCAGCGTAGGGCTAGCGGGGCGTACCGGGGAGCTGTTTTTT. Its protein product is CASSVGLAGRTGELFF. The entire variable domain, with the rest obtained from reference TRBV9 and TRBJ2-2, is as follows: DSGVTQTPKHLITATGQRVTLRCSPRSGDLSVYWYQQSLDQGLQFLIQYYNGEERAKGNILERFSAQQFPDLHSELNLSSLELGDSALYFCASSVGLAGRTGELFFGEGSRLTVL.

The chain joins TRBV9 to TRBJ2-1, with D possibly matching TRBD2 (6 bases). V lost 0 bases, J lost 7 bases, and 11 bases lay in between. Germline V lookup: CDR1 SGDLS, CDR2 YYNGEE. There are 14 residues in the CDR3. The CDR3 region has the DNA TGTGCCAGCAGCGTAGCGGGAGTAAGAAATGAGCAGTTCTTC. Translated, it gives CASSVAGVRNEQFF. Full variable domain (remainder filled in from reference TRBV9 and TRBJ2-1): DSGVTQTPKHLITATGQRVTLRCSPRSGDLSVYWYQQSLDQGLQFLIQYYNGEERAKGNILERFSAQQFPDLHSELNLSSLELGDSALYFCASSVAGVRNEQFFGPGTRLTVL.

The rearrangement uses TRBV7-2 and TRBJ1-1; D is unresolved. Per germline, CDR1 SGHTA and CDR2 FQGNSA. CDR3 size: 14 residues. The V end lost 3 bases, the J end lost 0 bases, and 8 bases lay between the germline ends. The CDR3 DNA follows: TGTGCCAGCAGCTTTCATCAGTTGAACACTGAAGCTTTCTTT. Its protein is CASSFHQLNTEAFF.

This rearrangement joins TRBV2 to TRBJ1-1, with unresolved D. Germline V gene lookup returns CDR1 SNHLY and CDR2 FYNNEI. CDR3 length: 13 residues. V was cut by 5 bases and J by 1 base, with 8 bases left in between. The CDR3 DNA reads TGTGCCAGCAGTTTGGAGTGGAACACTGAAGCTTTCTTT. This sequence encodes CASSLEWNTEAFF. Full variable domain (remainder filled in from reference TRBV2 and TRBJ1-1): EPEVTQTPSHQVTQMGQEVILRCVPISNHLYFYWYRQILGQKVEFLVSFYNNEISEKSEIFDDQFSVERPDGSNFTLKIRSTKLEDSAMYFCASSLEWNTEAFFGQGTRLTVV.

The rearrangement joins TRBV6-5 to TRBJ1-5, with 7 bases matching TRBD1. The trim removed 7 bases at V and 0 bases at J, leaving 6 bases unmatched. The CDR3 spans 15 residues. Germline V lookup: CDR1 MNHEY, CDR2 SVGAGI. This chain's CDR3 is CASILHRGSNQPQHF. CDR3 DNA: TGTGCCAGCATCCTCCACAGGGGTAGCAATCAGCCCCAGCATTTT.

CDR3 sequence: CASSLGWTSGSGQFF. The CDR3 nucleotides read TGTGCCAGCAGCTTAGGGTGGACTAGCGGGAGCGGGCAGTTCTTC. The chain carries TRBV7-3 and TRBJ2-1; TRBD2 aligns across 13 bases. Germline lookup yields CDR1 SGHTA and CDR2 FQGTGA. With V trimmed by 2 bases and J by 12 bases, 7 bases remained unmatched. This CDR3 is built from 15 residues. Looking up the rest from reference TRBV7-3 and TRBJ2-1 gives the full variable domain: GAGVSQTPSNKVTEKGKYVELRCDPISGHTALYWYRQSLGQGPEFLIYFQGTGAADDSGLPNDRFFAVRPEGSVSTLKIQRTERGDSAVYLCASSLGWTSGSGQFFGPGTRLTVL.

V and J are TRBV18 and TRBJ2-1, with D uncertain. The germline gives CDR1 KGHSH, CDR2 LQKENI. Trimming removed 3 bases from V and 9 bases from J, with 9 bases in between. The CDR3 spans 12 residues. The CDR3 coding sequence is TGTGCCAGCTCACCCCACGGTGCTGAGCAGTTCTTC. This sequence encodes CASSPHGAEQFF.

The table lists this clone with a few counts. The V call is TRBV18, the J call TRBJ1-1; D remains ambiguous. CDR1 and CDR2 (germline): KGHSH, LQKENI. The CDR3 has 11 amino acids. Deletions cut 2 bases from V and 7 bases from J, with 5 bases between. The DNA for the CDR3 is TGTGCCAGCTCACCAGTCGGTGAAGCTTTCTTT. Translated: CASSPVGEAFF.

This rearrangement joins TRBV5-1 to TRBJ2-2, with 8 bases identical to TRBD1. This CDR3 is built from 15 residues. Unmatched junction bases numbered 6, after V lost 4 bases and J lost 4 bases. CDR1 is SGHRS and CDR2 is YFSETQ in the germline V gene. The CDR3 spells CASSTQGGGTGELFF. Here the CDR3 DNA reads TGCGCCAGCAGCACACAGGGGGGCGGCACCGGGGAGCTGTTTTTT.